This T cell receptor beta chain derives from a study of beta chain features in type 1 diabetes (dated by TCRdb to 2017 to 2018). The study in broad terms: Patients and healthy donors did not differ in mean age, gender distribution, total cell number or subset yield. A total of 90 million to 130 million sorted cells were examined across all samples, and a strong correlation was observed between cell number per subset and RNA yield. The study compared TCRB repertoires of sorted circulating CD4+ T cell subsets between recently diagnosed type 1 diabetes patients and matched healthy donors. Regulatory and stem cell-like memory subsets were obtained from only 8 patients and about 8 healthy donors, while naive and central memory subsets were obtained from all 30 or so donors.

Summary of the overall study and its limitations: In all four CD4+ subsets, TCRB CDR3 length was moderately but significantly shorter in type 1 diabetes patients. Because cDNA was sequenced instead of genomic DNA, highly expressing activated cells could be over-represented, though the groups showed no difference in activation or CD3 levels. Fewer insertions and more nucleotide deletions at VDJ recombination sites were observed in patients with type 1 diabetes, implying thymic rearrangement abnormalities. Only small numbers of individuals were included in the HLA sub-analyses, which left unresolved whether HLA type had any influence on TCRB rearrangement. PCR might favor shorter templates, but patient and control samples were amplified and corrected together, so any skew would affect both groups equally. Naive, central memory and regulatory TCRB repertoires appeared to be more alike among patients than among healthy donors.

The junction shows trimming of 5 bases on V and 5 bases on J, plus 13 bases between the germline ends. From its cysteine to its phenylalanine, the CDR3 spans 13 amino acids. Only the CDR3 DNA is retained, 39 bases long and in frame from the first base. The germline V gene provides CDR1 SQVTM and CDR2 ANQGSEA. This clone was recorded a few times. Its antigen is currently not known. No base-level quality is on record; no much larger clone is a single base apart. The High Capacity cDNA Reverse Transcription Kit was used to reverse transcribe all of the isolated RNA, meaning that expressed TCRB transcripts were what got sequenced. Deep immunoSEQ sequencing was applied to naive, central memory and regulatory T cell samples, giving an average of about 3.6 million total reads per sample. After sorted cells were lysed in RLT buffer, RNA was extracted with DNase-treated RNeasy Micro or Mini kits, with the choice depending on cell number. To prevent cross-contamination, each cell subset was processed individually, whereas patient and healthy donor samples were processed jointly. The immunoSEQ multiplex PCR was used to amplify TCRB sequences from cDNA, generating 87-bp fragments that spanned the CDR3 region. Amplicons were sequenced on the Illumina HiSeq platform. In the original analysis: PCR bias was corrected computationally using synthetic template baselines, and reads within Hamming distance 2 were collapsed, with unmergeable singletons discarded. By aligning reads against IMGT, V, D and J genes, CDR3 length, and insertions or deletions at six rearrangement sites were assigned. Within each subset, clonotype counts were normalized to sorted cell number, and only after that were true diversity and Gini coefficients computed with the tcR R package. Repertoire sharing was quantified using the overlap coefficient calculated on TCRB nucleotide sequences. Entries here come from immuneACCESS through TCRdb and include only in-frame sequences with V and J called. Some clones fail to appear in such tables; in the studies checked, an unresolved V gene covers under half of the shortfall, and the cause of the remainder is unknown. From that table come the V and J calls and clone size; the DNA was used to work out D and trimming. For this sample the table gives some 120,000 clones, of which 17% were detected only once. Together, the top ten hold around 2.6% of the sample.

From each donor, a single peripheral blood sample of about 100 mL on average was drawn into heparinised tubes. A BD FACSAria II and a panel including CD45RO, CCR7, CD25, CD127, CD95 and CD27 were used to sort naive, central memory, regulatory and stem cell-like memory CD4+ T cells. All sorted populations exceeded 95% purity. Right away, PBMCs were isolated by Lymphoprep density gradient centrifugation and were stained directly, with no culture step. Samples were stained and sorted in pairs, with one healthy donor and one patient per experiment, so that batch effects were minimized. The sample taken for sequencing was central memory CD4+ T cells from blood. The chain uses TRBV29-1 and TRBJ2-1; TRBD1 could be the D gene, as 5 bases match. The sequence came from a man between 18 and 35 years old with type 1 diabetes. The CDR3 is CSVWTLSNNEQFF. The nucleotides are TGCAGCGTTTGGACACTATCCAACAATGAGCAGTTCTTC.